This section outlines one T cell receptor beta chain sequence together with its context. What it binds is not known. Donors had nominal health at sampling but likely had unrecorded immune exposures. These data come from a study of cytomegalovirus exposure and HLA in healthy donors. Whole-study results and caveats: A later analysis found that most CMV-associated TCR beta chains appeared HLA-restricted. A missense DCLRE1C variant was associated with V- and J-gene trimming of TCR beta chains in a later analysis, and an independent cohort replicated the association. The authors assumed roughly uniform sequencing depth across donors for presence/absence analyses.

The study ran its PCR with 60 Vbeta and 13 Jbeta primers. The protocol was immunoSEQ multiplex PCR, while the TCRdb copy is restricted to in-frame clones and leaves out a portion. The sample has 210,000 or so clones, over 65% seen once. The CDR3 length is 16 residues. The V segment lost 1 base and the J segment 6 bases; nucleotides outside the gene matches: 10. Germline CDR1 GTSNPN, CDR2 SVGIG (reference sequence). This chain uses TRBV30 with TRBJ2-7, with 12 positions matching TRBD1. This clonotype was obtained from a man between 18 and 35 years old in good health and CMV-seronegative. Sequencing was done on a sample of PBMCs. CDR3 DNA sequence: TGTGCCTGGAGTGCTTGGGACAGGGGGCGATCTGGCGAGCAGTACTTC. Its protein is CAWSAWDRGRSGEQYF. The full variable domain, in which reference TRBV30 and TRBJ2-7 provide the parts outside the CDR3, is SQTIHQWPATLVQPVGSPLSLECTVEGTSNPNLYWYRQAAGRGLQLLFYSVGIGQISSEVPQNLSASRPQDRQFILSSKKLLLSDSGFYLCAWSAWDRGRSGEQYFGPGTRLTVT.